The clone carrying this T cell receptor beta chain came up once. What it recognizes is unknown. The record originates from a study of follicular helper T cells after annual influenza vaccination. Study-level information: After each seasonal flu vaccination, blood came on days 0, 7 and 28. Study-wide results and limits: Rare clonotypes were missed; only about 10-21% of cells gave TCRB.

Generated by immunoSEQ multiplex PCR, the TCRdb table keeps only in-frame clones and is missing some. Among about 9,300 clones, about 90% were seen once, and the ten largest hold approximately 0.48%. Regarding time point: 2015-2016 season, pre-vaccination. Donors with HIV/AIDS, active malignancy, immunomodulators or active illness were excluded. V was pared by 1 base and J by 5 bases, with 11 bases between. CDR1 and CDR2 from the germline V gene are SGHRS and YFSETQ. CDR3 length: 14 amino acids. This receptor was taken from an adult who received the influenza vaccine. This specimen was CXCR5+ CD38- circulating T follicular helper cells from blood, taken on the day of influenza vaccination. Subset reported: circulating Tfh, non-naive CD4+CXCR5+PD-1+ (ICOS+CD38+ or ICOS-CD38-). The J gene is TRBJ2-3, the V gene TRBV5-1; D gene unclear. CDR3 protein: CASSLFFPGDTQYF. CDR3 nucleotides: TGCGCCAGCAGCTTGTTCTTCCCCGGAGATACGCAGTATTTT.